This T cell receptor beta chain came from a study of TIL therapy for anti-PD-1-resistant metastatic lung cancer. About the study: Median tumor PD-L1 proportion score was 5% to 7%.

Time point defined: pre-treatment sample, taken before nivolumab and TIL therapy. General study results and limits: Patients were highly selected, enriched for treatment-naive, never-smoker and oncogene-addicted cases. Infused TIL clonotypes partially replaced the baseline blood repertoire, then decayed over months.

The immunoSEQ assay was v3. Each library reached roughly 1.9 million read pairs, or roughly 5-6.5 million at deep level. Profiling relied on immunoSEQ multiplex PCR, and the TCRdb table lists in-frame clones only, not all of them. The data show tens of thousands of clones, around 80% seen once. In the case of this clone: Its specificity is not known.

Sequencing used blood, obtained at baseline. The sequence derives from a man in his 70s with non-small cell lung cancer.

CDR3 region: CASSLEALSRNEQFF. The CDR3 coding sequence is TGTGCCAGCAGCCTGGAGGCCCTTTCCCGCAATGAGCAGTTCTTC. V and J are TRBV5-6 and TRBJ2-1; D perhaps matches TRBD2 (5 bases). Germline values: CDR1 SGHDT, CDR2 YYEEEE. Trimming took off 4 bases at V and 6 bases at J, with 17 bases between the two ends. This CDR3 is built from 15 residues.